This T cell receptor (beta chain) was recorded in a study of blood T cell repertoires in COVID-19. The repertoire was sequenced with immunoSEQ multiplex PCR; TCRdb's copy has only in-frame clones and lacks some. The data contain around 200,000 clones, around 90% of them singletons. Germline CDR1 reads KGHSH; CDR2 reads LQKENI. V lost 4 bases and J lost 1, with 12 bases in between. CDR3 size: 15 residues. This chain joins TRBV18 and TRBJ2-3; D gene unclear. Specimen: peripheral blood. This clonotype was sampled from a middle-aged man with acute or convalescent COVID-19. The CDR3 region has the DNA TGTGCCAGCTCACTCAATCCCCCAGGCACAGATACGCAGTATTTT. It codes for CASSLNPPGTDTQYF.